What follows are 25 T cell receptor beta chains derived from one specimen sequenced in a study of blood T cell repertoires in COVID-19. Data came from immunoSEQ multiplex PCR; TCRdb stores just in-frame clones and leaves some out. This table holds more than 200,000 clones, about nine tenths found once. Input material: peripheral blood. Source of these receptors: a man under 40 with COVID-19, enrolled during active disease.

This chain links TRBV19 with TRBJ1-6; D may be TRBD1 (6 bases). Germline V gene lookup returns CDR1 LNHDA and CDR2 SQIVND (reference sequence). V was pared by 5 bases and J by 3 bases, with 11 bases between. This CDR3 is 15 amino acids long. DNA for the CDR3: TGTGCCAGTAGTGGCACAGGGAGCTATAATTCACCCCTCCACTTT. Amino acids: CASSGTGSYNSPLHF.

The genes are TRBV27 and TRBJ1-3; 10 positions match TRBD1. This CDR3 spans 15 amino acids. Germline V gives CDR1 MNHEY, CDR2 SMNVEV (reference sequence). V was clipped by 5 bases and J by 2 bases; unmatched bases: 3. The CDR3: CASSGDRGTGNTIYF. The CDR3 bases are TGTGCCAGCAGTGGGGACAGGGGAACTGGAAACACCATATATTTT.

The rearrangement links TRBV5-5 to TRBJ1-5; D remains unclear. CDR1 and CDR2 from the germline V gene are SGHKS and YYEKEE (reference sequence). V lost 0 bases, J lost 0 bases, and 16 bases lay in between. This CDR3 is 18 amino acids long. CDR3 protein: CASSLASIGLYSNQPQHF. DNA of the CDR3: TGTGCCAGCAGCTTGGCATCGATCGGACTGTATAGCAATCAGCCCCAGCATTTT.

The chain recombines TRBV5-6 with TRBJ1-2, with 7 bases aligning to TRBD1. The length of the CDR3 is 17 residues. CDR1 and CDR2 from the germline V gene are SGHDT and YYEEEE. The J segment lost 4 bases and the V segment lost 2 bases, leaving 14 bases of the junction unmatched. The CDR3 protein is CASSLLYRGPVRYGYTF. The CDR3 DNA sequence: TGTGCCAGCAGCTTATTATACAGGGGACCCGTGCGCTATGGCTACACCTTC.

The chain couples TRBV28 to TRBJ2-1; 12 nucleotides match TRBD2. This CDR3 is 18 amino acids long. With 6 bases clipped from V and 6 bases from J, the junction kept 15 bases outside the gene matches. The germline CDR1 and CDR2 sequences are MDHEN and SYDVKM. The CDR3 region is CASSPFLAGGPRVNEQFF. CDR3 bases: TGTGCCAGCAGCCCCTTTCTAGCGGGAGGGCCGAGAGTCAATGAGCAGTTCTTC.

The J gene is TRBJ1-4, the V gene TRBV19; possibly TRBD1 for D (5 bases). The germline V and J ends were trimmed by 5 bases and 8 bases, with 9 bases remaining between them. The length of the CDR3 is 12 residues. The germline V gene has CDR1 LNHDA and CDR2 SQIVND (reference sequence). Here the CDR3 reads CASSDPGEKLFF. The CDR3 DNA is TGTGCCAGTAGTGACCCAGGGGAAAAACTGTTTTTT.

The rearrangement joins TRBV4-1 to TRBJ1-1; D perhaps matches TRBD1 (6 bases). This CDR3 spans 15 amino acids. The V end lost 4 bases, the J end lost 1 base, and 13 bases lay between the germline ends. Germline V lookup: CDR1 MGHRA, CDR2 YSYEKL. The CDR3 nucleotides read TGCGCCAGCAGCCCTAAGGCGGGGGCGAACACTGAAGCTTTCTTT. Its translation: CASSPKAGANTEAFF.

This chain uses TRBV7-3 with TRBJ2-5; 8 bases match TRBD1. The CDR3 totals 16 residues. CDR1 is SGHTA, CDR2 FQGTGA, per germline. Trimming took 5 bases from V and 7 from J; bases not matched to a gene: 15. CDR3 bases: TGTGCCAGCAGCCCCGCAGGGACAGGAAGGGGAGGGACCCAGTACTTC. Its protein is CASSPAGTGRGGTQYF.

The rearrangement uses TRBV4-3 and TRBJ2-3, with 8 bases matching TRBD2. V lost 5 bases and J lost 1; bases outside the gene matches: 11. The CDR3 has 17 amino acids. Germline assignment: CDR1 LGHNA and CDR2 YSLEER. The CDR3 here is CASSRIPGAGGTDTQYF. CDR3 sequence (DNA): TGCGCCAGCAGCAGGATACCAGGAGCGGGAGGCACAGATACGCAGTATTTT.

The genes are TRBV10-3 and TRBJ2-2; 9 positions agree with TRBD1. Germline V lookup: CDR1 ENHRY, CDR2 SYGVKD. This CDR3 spans 17 amino acids. Unmatched junction bases numbered 8, after V lost 0 bases and J lost 6 bases. The CDR3 sequence is CAISESERDRAAGELFF. The CDR3 coding sequence is TGTGCCATCAGTGAGTCGGAGCGGGACAGGGCAGCCGGGGAGCTGTTTTTT.

The V call is TRBV18, the J call TRBJ2-3; 13 positions agree with TRBD2. The CDR3 consists of 19 residues. V dropped 2 bases and J dropped 0; count of bases not matched to a gene: 8. The germline gives CDR1 KGHSH, CDR2 LQKENI. CDR3 residues: CASSPGWTSGGPSTDTQYF. The CDR3 nucleotides are TGTGCCAGCTCACCAGGTTGGACTAGCGGGGGCCCGAGCACAGATACGCAGTATTTT.

The V call is TRBV7-9, the J call TRBJ2-7; D is possibly TRBD2 (6 bases). CDR1 and CDR2 (germline): SEHNR, FQNEAQ (reference sequence). The CDR3 is 14 residues long. V lost 7 bases to trimming and J lost 1 base, with 14 bases between them. DNA for the CDR3: TGTGCCAGCATCCCAACCGGGGGATCCTACGAGCAGTACTTC. Its protein product is CASIPTGGSYEQYF. The full variable domain, rest sourced from reference TRBV7-9 and TRBJ2-7, is DTGVSQNPRHKITKRGQNVTFRCDPISEHNRLYWYRQTLGQGPEFLTYFQNEAQLEKSRLLSDRFSAERPKGSFSTLEIQRTEQGDSAMYLCASIPTGGSYEQYFGPGTRLTVT.

The V call is TRBV5-6, the J call TRBJ2-1; perhaps TRBD2 as D (5 bases). Trimming shortened V by 1 base and J by 0 bases, and 14 bases separated the two germline ends. This CDR3 contains 17 residues. The germline CDR1 and CDR2 sequences are SGHDT and YYEEEE. The CDR3 protein is CASSLILSGGSYNEQFF. The CDR3 coding sequence is TGTGCCAGCAGCTTGATATTGAGCGGAGGCTCCTACAATGAGCAGTTCTTC.

V and J are TRBV28 and TRBJ1-3; TRBD1 matches 8 bases. Germline loops: CDR1 MDHEN, CDR2 SYDVKM. The CDR3 spans 15 residues. J lost 4 bases, V lost 2 bases, and 4 bases had no gene match. The CDR3 DNA is TGTGCCAGCAGTTTAGCAGGGGGCCGCGGAAACACCATATATTTT. The encoded protein is CASSLAGGRGNTIYF. Combining the CDR3 with reference TRBV28 and TRBJ1-3 gives the whole variable domain DVKVTQSSRYLVKRTGEKVFLECVQDMDHENMFWYRQDPGLGLRLIYFSYDVKMKEKGDIPEGYSVSREKKERFSLILESASTNQTSMYLCASSLAGGRGNTIYFGEGSWLTVV.

This clone occurred once. The CDR3 loop is CASSLVQFYEQYF. CDR3 nucleotide sequence: TGTGCCAGCAGTTTAGTACAGTTCTACGAGCAGTACTTC. The chain has TRBV12-3 or TRBV12-4 and TRBJ2-7; no clear D gene. V was shortened by 1 base and J by 3 bases, with 7 bases between the two germline ends. CDR3 size: 13 residues.

V is TRBV5-1 and J is TRBJ2-1; 7 nucleotides line up with TRBD1. Trimming cost V 5 bases and J 6 bases; bases outside gene matches: 17. CDR1 SGHRS and CDR2 YFSETQ come from the germline V gene. The CDR3 totals 17 residues. CDR3 sequence: CASSLTTRGMGLNEQFF. The DNA of the CDR3 is TGCGCCAGCAGTCTTACTACCAGGGGGATGGGCCTCAATGAGCAGTTCTTC.

The genes are TRBV5-4 and TRBJ2-7, with TRBD1 matching over 8 bases. This CDR3 contains 14 residues. Germline assignment: CDR1 SGHNT and CDR2 YYREEE (reference sequence). V gave up 3 bases and J gave up 1 base; unmatched junction bases: 3. The CDR3 DNA reads as TGTGCCAGCAGCTCCGGGACAGGATCCTACGAGCAGTACTTC. Translating gives CASSSGTGSYEQYF.

This clone was found a few times. V is TRBV25-1 and J is TRBJ1-2, with 8 bases matching TRBD1. V was pared by 5 bases and J by 8 bases, with 10 bases of the junction left unmatched. The CDR3 has 14 residues. Germline assignment: CDR1 MGHDK and CDR2 SYGVNS. Here the CDR3 reads CASSPPGTGGGYTF. The CDR3 bases are TGTGCCAGCAGTCCACCCGGCACAGGGGGAGGCTACACCTTC.

In its sample, this clone was seen once. The chain joins TRBV4-2 to TRBJ2-1; possible D gene TRBD1, 6 bases. The CDR3 totals 16 residues. Trimming removed 0 bases at V and 1 base at J, with 10 bases between. Germline-derived CDR1 and CDR2 are LGHNA and YNFKEQ. The CDR3 sequence: CASSQEATGSYNEQFF. The CDR3 nucleotides are TGTGCCAGCAGCCAAGAGGCTACAGGGTCCTACAATGAGCAGTTCTTC.

This clone was counted only a few times. The chain carries TRBV7-9 and TRBJ1-1; D may be TRBD1 (5 bases). From germline, CDR1 is SEHNR and CDR2 FQNEAQ (reference sequence). V shed 6 bases and J shed 7 bases, with 15 bases lying between them. The CDR3 extends over 13 amino acids. CDR3 sequence: CASSYTQGSEAFF. The CDR3, as DNA: TGTGCCAGCAGTTATACTCAGGGAAGTGAAGCTTTCTTT.

This chain connects TRBV5-1 to TRBJ1-2; a weak D match, TRBD1 (5 bases). This CDR3 contains 18 residues. Germline CDR1 and CDR2: SGHRS and YFSETQ. V gave up 1 base and J gave up 2 bases, with 21 bases separating them. CDR3 nucleotide sequence: TGCGCCAGCAGCTTGCCGTTCTCGGCAGGGCGAGGAAACTATGGCTACACCTTC. This sequence encodes CASSLPFSAGRGNYGYTF.

In the case of this clone: One end of the junction does not line up with germline, which may come from a read error. The V gene is TRBV12-5, the J gene TRBJ1-5; D remains unclear. Germline values: CDR1 LGHNT, CDR2 FRNRAP. The CDR3 extends over 12 amino acids. The DNA of the CDR3 is TGTGCTAGTGGTTATTCAAATCAGCGCCAGCATTTT. It codes for CASGYSNQRQHF. The full variable domain, rest sourced from reference TRBV12-5 and TRBJ1-5, is DARVTQTPRHKVTEMGQEVTMRCQPILGHNTVFWYRQTMMQGLELLAYFRNRAPLDDSGMPKDRFSAEMPDATLATLKIQPSEPRDSAVYFCASGYSNQRQHFGDGTRLSIL.

As concerns this clone: In the same sample, other DNA sequences code for this CDR3. The V gene is TRBV9, the J gene TRBJ1-5, with D unresolved. V was shortened by 7 bases and J by 3 bases, with 8 bases between the two germline ends. Germline V gene lookup returns CDR1 SGDLS and CDR2 YYNGEE. This CDR3 is 12 amino acids long. CDR3 sequence: CASGRDNQPQHF. The DNA of the CDR3 is TGTGCCAGCGGACGGGACAATCAGCCCCAGCATTTT.

This chain links TRBV19 with TRBJ1-5, with 8 bases that match TRBD1. The V and J ends lost 5 bases and 2 bases, in that order; junction bases with no gene match: 17. CDR3 length: 19 amino acids. CDR1 and CDR2 from the germline V gene are LNHDA and SQIVND (reference sequence). The CDR3 sequence: CASSPRGRTGWWGNQPQHF. In DNA form, the CDR3 reads TGTGCCAGTAGTCCTAGAGGGCGGACAGGGTGGTGGGGCAATCAGCCCCAGCATTTT.

This clone was recorded a few times. The rearrangement links TRBV19 to TRBJ2-7, with TRBD1 identical over 9 bases. Germline assignment: CDR1 LNHDA and CDR2 SQIVND (reference sequence). CDR3 length: 16 amino acids. V lost 1 base and J lost 5; bases outside the gene matches: 9. The CDR3 DNA sequence: TGTGCCAGTAGTATAGGACCGGGACAGGGATCCCACGAGCAGTACTTC. Translated: CASSIGPGQGSHEQYF.